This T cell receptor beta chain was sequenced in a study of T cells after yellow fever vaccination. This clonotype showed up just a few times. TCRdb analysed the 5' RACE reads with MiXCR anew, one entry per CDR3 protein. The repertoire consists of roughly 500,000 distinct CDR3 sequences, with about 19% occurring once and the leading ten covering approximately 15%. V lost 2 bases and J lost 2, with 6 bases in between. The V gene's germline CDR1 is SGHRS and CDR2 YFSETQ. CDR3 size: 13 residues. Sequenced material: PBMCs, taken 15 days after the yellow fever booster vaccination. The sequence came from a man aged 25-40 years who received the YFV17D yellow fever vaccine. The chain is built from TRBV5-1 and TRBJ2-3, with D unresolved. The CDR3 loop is CASSFPNTDTQYF. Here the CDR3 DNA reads TGCGCCAGCAGCTTTCCGAACACAGATACGCAGTATTTT.